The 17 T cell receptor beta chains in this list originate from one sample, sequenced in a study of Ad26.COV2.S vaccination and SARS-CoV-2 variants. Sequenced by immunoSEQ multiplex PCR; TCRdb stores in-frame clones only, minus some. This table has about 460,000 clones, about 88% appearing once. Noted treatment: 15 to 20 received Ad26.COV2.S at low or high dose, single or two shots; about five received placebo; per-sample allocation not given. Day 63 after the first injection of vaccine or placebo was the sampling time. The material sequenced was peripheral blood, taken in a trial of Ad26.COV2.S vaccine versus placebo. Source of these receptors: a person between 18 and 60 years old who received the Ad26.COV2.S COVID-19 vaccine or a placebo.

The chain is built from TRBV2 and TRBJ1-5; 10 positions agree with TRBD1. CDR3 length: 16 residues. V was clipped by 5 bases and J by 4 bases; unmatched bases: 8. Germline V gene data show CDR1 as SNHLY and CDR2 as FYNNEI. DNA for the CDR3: TGTGCCAGCAGTCGACAGGGGGCTTTGGCAAATCAGCCCCAGCATTTT. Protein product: CASSRQGALANQPQHF. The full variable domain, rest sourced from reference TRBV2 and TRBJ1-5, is EPEVTQTPSHQVTQMGQEVILRCVPISNHLYFYWYRQILGQKVEFLVSFYNNEISEKSEIFDDQFSVERPDGSNFTLKIRSTKLEDSAMYFCASSRQGALANQPQHFGDGTRLSIL.

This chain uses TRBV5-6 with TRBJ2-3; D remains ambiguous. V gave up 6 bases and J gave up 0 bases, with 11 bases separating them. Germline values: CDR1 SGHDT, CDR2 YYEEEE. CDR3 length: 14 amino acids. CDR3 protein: CASTPLGSTDTQYF. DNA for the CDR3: TGTGCCAGCACACCCTTGGGGAGCACAGATACGCAGTATTTT.

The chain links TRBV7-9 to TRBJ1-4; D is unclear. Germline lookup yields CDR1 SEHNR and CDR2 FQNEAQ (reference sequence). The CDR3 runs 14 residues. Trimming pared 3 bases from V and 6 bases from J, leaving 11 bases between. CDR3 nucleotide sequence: TGTGCCAGCAGCTTGGGAGGCGGTGATGAAAAACTGTTTTTT. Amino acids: CASSLGGGDEKLFF.

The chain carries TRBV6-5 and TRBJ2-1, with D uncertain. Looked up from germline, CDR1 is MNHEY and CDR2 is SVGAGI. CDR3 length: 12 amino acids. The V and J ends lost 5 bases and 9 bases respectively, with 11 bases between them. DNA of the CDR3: TGTGCCAGCAGTCACCAACGCGGTGAGCAGTTCTTC. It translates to CASSHQRGEQFF.

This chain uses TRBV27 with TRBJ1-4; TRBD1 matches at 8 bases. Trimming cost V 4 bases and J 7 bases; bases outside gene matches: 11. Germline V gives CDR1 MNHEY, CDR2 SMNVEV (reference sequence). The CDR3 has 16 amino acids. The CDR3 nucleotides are TGTGCCAGCAGTTCGACGAACCAGGGGGCCGGTGAAAAACTGTTTTTT. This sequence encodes CASSSTNQGAGEKLFF. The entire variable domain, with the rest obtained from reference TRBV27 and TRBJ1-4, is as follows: EAQVTQNPRYLITVTGKKLTVTCSQNMNHEYMSWYRQDPGLGLRQIYYSMNVEVTDKGDVPEGYKVSRKEKRNFPLILESPSPNQTSLYFCASSSTNQGAGEKLFFGSGTQLSVL.

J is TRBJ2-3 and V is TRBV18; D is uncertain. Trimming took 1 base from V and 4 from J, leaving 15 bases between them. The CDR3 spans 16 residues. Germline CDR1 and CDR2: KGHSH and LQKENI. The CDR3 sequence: CASSPRPAGGPDTQYF. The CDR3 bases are TGTGCCAGCTCACCACGTCCGGCAGGTGGGCCAGATACGCAGTATTTT. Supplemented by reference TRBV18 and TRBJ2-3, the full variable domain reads NAGVMQNPRHLVRRRGQEARLRCSPMKGHSHVYWYRQLPEEGLKFMVYLQKENIIDESGMPKERFSAEFPKEGPSILRIQQVVRGDSAAYFCASSPRPAGGPDTQYFGPGTRLTVL.

CDR3 in DNA: TGTGCCAGAAGGGGCCCGGGGAACACTGAAGCTTTCTTT. Its translation: CARRGPGNTEAFF. The rearrangement links TRBV5-3 to TRBJ1-1; D unclear. TRBV5-3 qualifies as an ORF whose function is uncertain. The CDR3 spans 13 residues. The V end was cut by 5 bases, the J end by 1 base, with 9 bases between.

CDR3 amino acids: CASSQEPADPYEQYF. The CDR3 nucleotides are TGCGCCAGCAGCCAAGAACCAGCGGATCCCTACGAGCAGTACTTC. The rearrangement joins TRBV4-1 to TRBJ2-7, with D maybe TRBD2 (5 bases). The germline CDR1 and CDR2 sequences are MGHRA and YSYEKL. V was trimmed by 0 bases and J by 2 bases, leaving 11 bases between them. There are 15 residues in the CDR3.

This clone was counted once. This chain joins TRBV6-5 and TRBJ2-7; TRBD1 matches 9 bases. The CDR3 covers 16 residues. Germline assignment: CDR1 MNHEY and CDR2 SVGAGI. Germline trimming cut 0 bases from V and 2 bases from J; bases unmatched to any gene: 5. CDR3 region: CASSYSTGGFTYEQYF. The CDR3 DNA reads TGTGCCAGCAGTTACTCGACAGGGGGATTTACCTACGAGCAGTACTTC.

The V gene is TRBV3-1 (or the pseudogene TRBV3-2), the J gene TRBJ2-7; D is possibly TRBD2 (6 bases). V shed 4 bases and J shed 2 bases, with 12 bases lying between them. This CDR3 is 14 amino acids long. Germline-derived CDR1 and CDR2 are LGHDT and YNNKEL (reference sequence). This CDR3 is CASSPAGGPYEQYF. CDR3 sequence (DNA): TGTGCCAGCAGCCCCGCCGGGGGACCCTACGAGCAGTACTTC.

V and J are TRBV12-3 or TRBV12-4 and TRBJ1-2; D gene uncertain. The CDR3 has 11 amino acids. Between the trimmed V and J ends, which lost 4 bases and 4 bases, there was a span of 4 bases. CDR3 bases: TGTGCCAGCAGTTATCGCTATGGCTACACCTTC. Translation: CASSYRYGYTF.

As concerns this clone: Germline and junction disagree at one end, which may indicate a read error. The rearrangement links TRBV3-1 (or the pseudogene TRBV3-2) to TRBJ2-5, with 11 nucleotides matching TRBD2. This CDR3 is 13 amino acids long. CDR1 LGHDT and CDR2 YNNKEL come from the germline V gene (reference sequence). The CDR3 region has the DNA TGTGCCAGCAGCCAAGAGCCGGGACTAGCGGCTGACTTC. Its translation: CASSQEPGLAADF.

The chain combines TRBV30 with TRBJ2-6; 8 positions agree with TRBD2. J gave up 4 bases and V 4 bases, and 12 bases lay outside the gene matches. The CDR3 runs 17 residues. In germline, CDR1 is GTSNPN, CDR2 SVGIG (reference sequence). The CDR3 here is CAWMSRGGPRGANVLTF. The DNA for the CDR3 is TGTGCCTGGATGTCACGCGGGGGGCCGCGGGGGGCCAACGTCCTGACTTTC.

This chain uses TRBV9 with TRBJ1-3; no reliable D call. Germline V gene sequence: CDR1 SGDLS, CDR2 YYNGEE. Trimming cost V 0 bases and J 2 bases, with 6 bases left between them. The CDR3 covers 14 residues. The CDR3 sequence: CASSVGTTGNTIYF. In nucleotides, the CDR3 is TGTGCCAGCAGCGTAGGGACTACTGGAAACACCATATATTTT.

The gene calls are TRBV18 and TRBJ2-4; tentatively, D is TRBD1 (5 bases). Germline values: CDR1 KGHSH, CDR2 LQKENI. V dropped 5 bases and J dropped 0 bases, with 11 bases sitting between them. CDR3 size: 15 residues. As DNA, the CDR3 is TGTGCCAGCTCATACGACAGACTAGCCAAAAACATTCAGTACTTC. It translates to CASSYDRLAKNIQYF.

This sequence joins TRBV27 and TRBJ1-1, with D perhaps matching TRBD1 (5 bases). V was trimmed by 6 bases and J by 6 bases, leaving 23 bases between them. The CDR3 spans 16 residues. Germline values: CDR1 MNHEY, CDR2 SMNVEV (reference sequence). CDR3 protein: CASSPTRGQGRAEAFF. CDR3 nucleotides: TGTGCCAGCAGCCCGACACGAGGGCAGGGTCGCGCTGAAGCTTTCTTT.

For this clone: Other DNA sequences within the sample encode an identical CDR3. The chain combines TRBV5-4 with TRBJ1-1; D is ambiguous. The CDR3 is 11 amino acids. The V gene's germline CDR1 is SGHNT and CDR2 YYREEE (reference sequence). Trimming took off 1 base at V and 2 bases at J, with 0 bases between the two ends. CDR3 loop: CASSLNTEAFF. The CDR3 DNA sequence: TGTGCCAGCAGCTTGAACACTGAAGCTTTCTTT.